Following are 4 T cell receptor beta chains from one sample sequenced in a study of neurological immune-mediated disorders. As for time point: longitudinal time-point 3. TCRdb passed the 5' RACE reads through MiXCR, listing each CDR3 protein once. The sample yields more than 95,000 distinct CDR3 sequences, 10% to 14% seen once. The sequenced material came from PBMCs. These receptors were taken from a female donor with HTLV-1-associated myelopathy (HAM/TSP).

The table lists this clonotype with a few counts. CDR3 protein: CSARGTGERGYTF. Here the CDR3 DNA reads TGCAGTGCTAGAGGGACAGGGGAGAGGGGCTACACCTTC. The gene calls are TRBV20-1 and TRBJ1-2; TRBD1 matches 9 bases. The junction had 5 bases not matched to a gene; V was cut back by 1 base and J by 8 bases. Germline V CDR1 and CDR2: DFQATT, SNEGSKA (reference sequence). CDR3 length equals 13 residues.

This clonotype showed up many times. V and J are TRBV5-1 and TRBJ1-2; 7 nucleotides agree with TRBD1. The V and J ends lost 7 bases and 1 base, in that order; junction bases with no gene match: 4. Germline values: CDR1 SGHRS, CDR2 YFSETQ. The CDR3 sequence is 13 residues long. This chain's CDR3 is CASGQDHNYGYTF. The CDR3 coding sequence is TGCGCCAGCGGACAGGACCATAACTATGGCTACACCTTC.

This clonotype was found many times. The chain employs TRBV20-1 and TRBJ2-1, with 8 bases lining up with TRBD1. Germline lookup yields CDR1 DFQATT and CDR2 SNEGSKA (reference sequence). Trimming at V came to 4 bases and at J to 6 bases, leaving 5 bases not matched to a gene. This CDR3 spans 13 amino acids. The CDR3: CSATGQGTNEQFF. DNA for the CDR3: TGCAGTGCTACAGGACAGGGAACCAATGAGCAGTTCTTC.

The chain joins TRBV20-1 to TRBJ2-2; D unresolved. CDR1 is DFQATT and CDR2 is SNEGSKA in the germline V gene (reference sequence). CDR3 size: 15 residues. Trimming cost V 6 bases and J 1 base, with 15 bases left between them. In DNA, the CDR3 is TGCAGTGCCCGACCGATCCTGCTGAACACCGGGGAGCTGTTTTTT. Protein product: CSARPILLNTGELFF.